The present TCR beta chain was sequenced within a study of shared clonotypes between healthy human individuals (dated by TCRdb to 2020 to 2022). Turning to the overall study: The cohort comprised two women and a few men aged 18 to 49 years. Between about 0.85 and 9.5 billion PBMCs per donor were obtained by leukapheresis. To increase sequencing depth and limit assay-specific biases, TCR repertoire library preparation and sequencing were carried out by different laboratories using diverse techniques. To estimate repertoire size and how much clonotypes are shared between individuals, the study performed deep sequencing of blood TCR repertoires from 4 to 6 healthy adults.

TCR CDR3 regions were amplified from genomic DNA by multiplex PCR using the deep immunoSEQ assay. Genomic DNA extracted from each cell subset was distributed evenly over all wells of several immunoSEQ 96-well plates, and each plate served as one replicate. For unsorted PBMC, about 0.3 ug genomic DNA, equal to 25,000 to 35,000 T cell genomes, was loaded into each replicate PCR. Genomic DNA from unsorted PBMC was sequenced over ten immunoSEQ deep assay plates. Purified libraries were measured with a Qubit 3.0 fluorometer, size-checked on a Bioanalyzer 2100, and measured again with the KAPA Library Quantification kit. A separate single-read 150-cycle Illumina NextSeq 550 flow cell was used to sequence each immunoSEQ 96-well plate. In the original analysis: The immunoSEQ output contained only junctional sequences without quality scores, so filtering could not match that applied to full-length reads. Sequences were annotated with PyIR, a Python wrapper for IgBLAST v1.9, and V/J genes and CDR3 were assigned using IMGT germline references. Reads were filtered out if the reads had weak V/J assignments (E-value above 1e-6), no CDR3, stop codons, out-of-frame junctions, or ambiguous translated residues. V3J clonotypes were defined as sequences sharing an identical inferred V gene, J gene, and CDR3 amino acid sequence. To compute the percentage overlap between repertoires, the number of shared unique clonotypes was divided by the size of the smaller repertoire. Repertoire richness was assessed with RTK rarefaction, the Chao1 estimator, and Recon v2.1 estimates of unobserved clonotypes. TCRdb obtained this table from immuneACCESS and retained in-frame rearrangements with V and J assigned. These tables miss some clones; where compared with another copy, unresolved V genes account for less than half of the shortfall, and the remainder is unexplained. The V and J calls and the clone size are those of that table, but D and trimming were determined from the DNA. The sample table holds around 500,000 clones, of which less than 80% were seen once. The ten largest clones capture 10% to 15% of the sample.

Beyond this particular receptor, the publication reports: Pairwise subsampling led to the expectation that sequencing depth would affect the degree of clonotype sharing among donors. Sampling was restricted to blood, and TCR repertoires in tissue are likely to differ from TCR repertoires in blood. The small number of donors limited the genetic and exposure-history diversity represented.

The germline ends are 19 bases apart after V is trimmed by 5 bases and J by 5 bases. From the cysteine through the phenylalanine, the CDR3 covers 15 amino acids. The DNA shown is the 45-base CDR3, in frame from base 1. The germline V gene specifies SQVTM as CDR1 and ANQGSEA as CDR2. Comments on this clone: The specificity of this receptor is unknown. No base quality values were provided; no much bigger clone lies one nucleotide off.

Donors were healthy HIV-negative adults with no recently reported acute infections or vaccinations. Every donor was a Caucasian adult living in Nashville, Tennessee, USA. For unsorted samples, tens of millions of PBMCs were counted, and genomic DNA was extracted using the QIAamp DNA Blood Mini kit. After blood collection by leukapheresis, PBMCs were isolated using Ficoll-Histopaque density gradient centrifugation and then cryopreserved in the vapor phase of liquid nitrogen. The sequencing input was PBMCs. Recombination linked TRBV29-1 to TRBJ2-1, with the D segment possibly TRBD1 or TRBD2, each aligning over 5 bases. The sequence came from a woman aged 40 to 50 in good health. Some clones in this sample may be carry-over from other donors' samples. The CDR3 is CSVRQSWGSNNEQFF. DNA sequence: TGCAGCGTTCGACAGTCATGGGGGTCAAACAATGAGCAGTTCTTC.